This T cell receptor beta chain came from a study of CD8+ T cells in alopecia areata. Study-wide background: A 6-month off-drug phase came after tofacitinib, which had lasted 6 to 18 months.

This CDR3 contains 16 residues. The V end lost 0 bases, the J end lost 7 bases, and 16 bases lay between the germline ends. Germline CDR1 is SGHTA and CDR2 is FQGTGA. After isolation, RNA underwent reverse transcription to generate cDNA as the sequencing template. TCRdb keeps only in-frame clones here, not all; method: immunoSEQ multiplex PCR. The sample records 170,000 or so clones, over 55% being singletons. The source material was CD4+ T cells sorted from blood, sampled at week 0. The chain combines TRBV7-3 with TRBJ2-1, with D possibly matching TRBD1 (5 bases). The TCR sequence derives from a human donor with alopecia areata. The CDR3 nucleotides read TGTGCCAGCAGCTTAACGTTACAGGCAGGGTCGAATGAGCAGTTCTTC. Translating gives CASSLTLQAGSNEQFF.